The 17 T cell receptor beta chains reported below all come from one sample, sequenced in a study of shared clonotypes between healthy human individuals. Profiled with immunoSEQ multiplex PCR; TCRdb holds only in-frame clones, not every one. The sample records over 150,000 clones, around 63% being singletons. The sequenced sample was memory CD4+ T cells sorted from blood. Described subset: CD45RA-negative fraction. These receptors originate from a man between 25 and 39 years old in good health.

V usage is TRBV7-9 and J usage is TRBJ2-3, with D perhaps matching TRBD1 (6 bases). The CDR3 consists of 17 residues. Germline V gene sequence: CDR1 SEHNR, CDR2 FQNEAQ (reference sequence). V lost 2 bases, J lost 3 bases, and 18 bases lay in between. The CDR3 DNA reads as TGTGCCAGCAGCTTATTCCGAGGGAGAGGGGGTACAGATACGCAGTATTTT. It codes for CASSLFRGRGGTDTQYF.

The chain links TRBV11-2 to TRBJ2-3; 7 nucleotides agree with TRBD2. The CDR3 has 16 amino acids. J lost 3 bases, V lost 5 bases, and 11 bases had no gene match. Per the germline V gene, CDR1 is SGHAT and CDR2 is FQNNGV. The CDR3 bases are TGTGCCAGCAGCGATGTCCTAGCGGTGGGAACAGATACGCAGTATTTT. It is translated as CASSDVLAVGTDTQYF.

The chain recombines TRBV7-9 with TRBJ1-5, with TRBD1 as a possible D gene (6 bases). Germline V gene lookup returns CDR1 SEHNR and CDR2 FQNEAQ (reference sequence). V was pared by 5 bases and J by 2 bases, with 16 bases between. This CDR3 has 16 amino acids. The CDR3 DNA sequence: TGTGCCAGCAGCCCAGGGAGGGGGTCGGGCAATCAGCCCCAGCATTTT. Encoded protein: CASSPGRGSGNQPQHF.

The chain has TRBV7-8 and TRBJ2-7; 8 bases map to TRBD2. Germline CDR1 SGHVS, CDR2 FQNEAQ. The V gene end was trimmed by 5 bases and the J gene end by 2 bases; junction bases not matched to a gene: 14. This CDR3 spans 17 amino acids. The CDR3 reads CASSISAGALPTYEQYF. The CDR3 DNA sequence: TGTGCCAGCAGCATTTCAGCGGGAGCCCTTCCGACCTACGAGCAGTACTTC.

CDR3 in amino acids: CASSLATSGRAYNTQYF. Here the CDR3 DNA reads TGTGCCAGCAGCTTAGCCACTAGCGGGAGGGCATATAATACGCAGTATTTT. The rearrangement uses TRBV7-2 and TRBJ2-3; 13 bases line up with TRBD2. The CDR3 loop spans 17 amino acids. V lost 0 bases, J lost 7 bases, and 7 bases stayed unmatched. The germline CDR1 and CDR2 sequences are SGHTA and FQGNSA.

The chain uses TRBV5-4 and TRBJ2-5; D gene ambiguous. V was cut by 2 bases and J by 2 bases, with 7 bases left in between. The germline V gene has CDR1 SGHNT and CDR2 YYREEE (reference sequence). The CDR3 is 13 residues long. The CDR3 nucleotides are TGTGCCAGCAGCTTTATCCTGCAAGAGACCCAGTACTTC. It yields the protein CASSFILQETQYF.

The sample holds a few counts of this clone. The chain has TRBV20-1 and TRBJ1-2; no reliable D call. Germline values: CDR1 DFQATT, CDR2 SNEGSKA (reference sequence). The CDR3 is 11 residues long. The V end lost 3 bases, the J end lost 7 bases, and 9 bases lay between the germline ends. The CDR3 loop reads CSASAGVGYTF. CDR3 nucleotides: TGCAGTGCTAGTGCAGGTGTTGGCTACACCTTC.

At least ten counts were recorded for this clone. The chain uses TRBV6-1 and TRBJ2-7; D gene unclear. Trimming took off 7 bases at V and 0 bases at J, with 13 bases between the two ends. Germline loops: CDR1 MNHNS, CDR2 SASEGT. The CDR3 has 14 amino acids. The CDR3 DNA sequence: TGTGCCAGCAATACAGCGACGAGCTCCTACGAGCAGTACTTC. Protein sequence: CASNTATSSYEQYF.

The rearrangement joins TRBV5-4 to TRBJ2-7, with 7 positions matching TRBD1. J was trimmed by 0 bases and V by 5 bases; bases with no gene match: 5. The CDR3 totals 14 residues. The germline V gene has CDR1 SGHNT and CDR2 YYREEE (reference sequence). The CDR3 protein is CASSKDRFSYEQYF. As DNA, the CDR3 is TGTGCCAGCAGTAAGGACAGGTTCTCCTACGAGCAGTACTTC.

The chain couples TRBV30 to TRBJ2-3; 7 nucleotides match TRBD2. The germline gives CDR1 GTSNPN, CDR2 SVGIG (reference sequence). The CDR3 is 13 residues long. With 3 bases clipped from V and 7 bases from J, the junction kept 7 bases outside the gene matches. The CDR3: CAWRGGTSNTQYF. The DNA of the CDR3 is TGTGCCTGGAGGGGAGGGACCTCAAATACGCAGTATTTT.

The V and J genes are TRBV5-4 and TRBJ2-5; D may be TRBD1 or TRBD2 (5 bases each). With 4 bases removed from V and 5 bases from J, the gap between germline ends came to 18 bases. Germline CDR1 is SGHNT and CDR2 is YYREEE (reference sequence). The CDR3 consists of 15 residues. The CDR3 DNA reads TGTGCCAGCAGCAGTAGTGGGGGTGTCCAGGAGACCCAGTACTTC. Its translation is CASSSSGGVQETQYF.

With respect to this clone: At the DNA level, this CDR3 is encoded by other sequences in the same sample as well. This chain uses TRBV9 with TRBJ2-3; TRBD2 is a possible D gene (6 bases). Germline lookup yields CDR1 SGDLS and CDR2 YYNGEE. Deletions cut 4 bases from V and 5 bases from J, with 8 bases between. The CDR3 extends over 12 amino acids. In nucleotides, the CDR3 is TGTGCCAGCAGCCTGGGGGGAGATACGCAGTATTTT. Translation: CASSLGGDTQYF.

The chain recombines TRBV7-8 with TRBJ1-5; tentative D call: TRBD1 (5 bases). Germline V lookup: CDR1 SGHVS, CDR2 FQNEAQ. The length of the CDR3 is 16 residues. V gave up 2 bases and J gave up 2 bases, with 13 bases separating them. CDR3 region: CASSLSGGARNQPQHF. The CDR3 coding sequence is TGTGCCAGCAGCTTATCAGGAGGGGCCCGCAATCAGCCCCAGCATTTT.

DNA of the CDR3: TGTGCCAGCTCACCGTCCATGCACTACACCTTC. This gives the protein CASSPSMHYTF. V is TRBV18 and J is TRBJ1-2; the D is unclear. Germline loops: CDR1 KGHSH, CDR2 LQKENI. The V end lost 3 bases, the J end lost 10 bases, and 9 bases lay between the germline ends. This CDR3 comprises 11 residues.

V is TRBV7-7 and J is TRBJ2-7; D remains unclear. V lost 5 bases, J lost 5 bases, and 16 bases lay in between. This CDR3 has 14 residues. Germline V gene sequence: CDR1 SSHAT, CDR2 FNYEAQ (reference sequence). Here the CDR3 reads CASSPHPKAHEQYF. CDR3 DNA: TGTGCCAGCAGCCCCCACCCCAAGGCCCACGAGCAGTACTTC.

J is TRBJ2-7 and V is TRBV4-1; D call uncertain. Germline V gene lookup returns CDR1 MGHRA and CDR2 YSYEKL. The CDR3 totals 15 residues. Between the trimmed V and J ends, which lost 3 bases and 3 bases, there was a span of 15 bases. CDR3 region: CASSHTTTNYYEQYF. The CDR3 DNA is TGCGCCAGCAGCCATACGACAACGAACTACTACGAGCAGTACTTC.

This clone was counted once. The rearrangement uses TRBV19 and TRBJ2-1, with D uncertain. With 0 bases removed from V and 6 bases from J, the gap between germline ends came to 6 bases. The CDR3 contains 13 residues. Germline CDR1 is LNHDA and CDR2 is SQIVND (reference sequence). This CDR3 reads CASSIELINEQFF. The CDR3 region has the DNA TGTGCCAGTAGTATAGAGCTTATCAATGAGCAGTTCTTC.